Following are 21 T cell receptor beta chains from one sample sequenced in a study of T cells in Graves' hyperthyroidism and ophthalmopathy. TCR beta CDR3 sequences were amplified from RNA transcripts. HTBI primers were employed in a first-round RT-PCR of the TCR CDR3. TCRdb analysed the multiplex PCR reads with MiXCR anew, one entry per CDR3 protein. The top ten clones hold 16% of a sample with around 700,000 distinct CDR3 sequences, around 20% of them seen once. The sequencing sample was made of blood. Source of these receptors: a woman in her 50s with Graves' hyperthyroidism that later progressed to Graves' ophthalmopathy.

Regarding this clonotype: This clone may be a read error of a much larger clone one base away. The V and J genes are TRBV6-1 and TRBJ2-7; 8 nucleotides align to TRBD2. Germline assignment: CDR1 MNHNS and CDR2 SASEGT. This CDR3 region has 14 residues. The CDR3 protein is CASRKRGSSYERYF. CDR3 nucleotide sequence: TGTGCCAGCAGGAAGCGGGGGAGCTCCTACGAGCGGTACTTC.

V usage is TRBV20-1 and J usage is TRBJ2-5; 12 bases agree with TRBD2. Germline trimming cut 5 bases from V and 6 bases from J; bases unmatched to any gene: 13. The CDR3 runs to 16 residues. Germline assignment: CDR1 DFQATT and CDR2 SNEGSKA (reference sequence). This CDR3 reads CSAQNYRTSGEKTQYF. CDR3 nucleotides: TGCAGTGCTCAAAATTACCGGACTAGCGGGGAAAAGACCCAGTACTTC.

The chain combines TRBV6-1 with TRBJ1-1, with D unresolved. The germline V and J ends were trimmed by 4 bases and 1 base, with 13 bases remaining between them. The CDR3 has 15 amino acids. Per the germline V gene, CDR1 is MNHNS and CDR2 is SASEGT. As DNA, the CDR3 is TGTGCCAGCAGTGGTTGGCAAGGTGGGAACACTGAAGCTTTCTTT. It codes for CASSGWQGGNTEAFF.

The CDR3 coding sequence is TGTGCCAGCAGCCCCAACAGGGGGAAGAAACTGTTTTTT. It translates to CASSPNRGKKLFF. The chain carries TRBV9 and TRBJ1-4, with 8 bases identical to TRBD1. Germline V gives CDR1 SGDLS, CDR2 YYNGEE. The CDR3 is 13 amino acids. V shed 4 bases and J 11 bases; nucleotides not matched to a gene: 7.

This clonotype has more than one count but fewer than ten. CDR3: CASSLIGGAADTQYF. CDR3 bases: TGTGCCAGCAGCTTAATCGGGGGGGCCGCTGATACGCAGTATTTT. V gene TRBV7-2 combines with J gene TRBJ2-3, with TRBD2 matching 8 bases. V gave up 2 bases and J gave up 6 bases; unmatched junction bases: 7. Per the germline V gene, CDR1 is SGHTA and CDR2 is FQGNSA. The CDR3 consists of 15 residues.

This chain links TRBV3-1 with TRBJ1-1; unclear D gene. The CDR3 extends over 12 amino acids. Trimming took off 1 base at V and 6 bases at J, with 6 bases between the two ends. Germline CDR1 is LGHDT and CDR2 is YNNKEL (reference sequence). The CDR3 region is CASSQAASEAFF. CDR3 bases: TGTGCCAGCAGCCAAGCAGCTTCTGAAGCTTTCTTT.

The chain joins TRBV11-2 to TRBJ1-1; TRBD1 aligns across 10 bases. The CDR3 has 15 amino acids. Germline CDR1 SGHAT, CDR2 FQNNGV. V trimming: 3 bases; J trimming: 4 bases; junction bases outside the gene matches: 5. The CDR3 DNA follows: TGTGCCAGCAGCTTGCTGGACAGGGGGGCCACTGAAGCTTTCTTT. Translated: CASSLLDRGATEAFF.

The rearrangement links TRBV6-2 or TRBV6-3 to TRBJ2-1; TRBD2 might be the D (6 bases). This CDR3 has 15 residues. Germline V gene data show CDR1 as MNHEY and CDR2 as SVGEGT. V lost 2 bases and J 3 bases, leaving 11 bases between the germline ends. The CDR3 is CASSYSGPGYNEQFF. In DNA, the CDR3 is TGTGCCAGCAGTTACAGCGGGCCTGGCTACAATGAGCAGTTCTTC.

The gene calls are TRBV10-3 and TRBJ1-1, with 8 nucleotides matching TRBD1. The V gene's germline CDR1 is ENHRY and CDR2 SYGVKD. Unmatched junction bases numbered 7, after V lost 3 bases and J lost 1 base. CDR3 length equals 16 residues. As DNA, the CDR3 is TGTGCCATCAGTGACCCCGACAGGGGAACGAACACTGAAGCTTTCTTT. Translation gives CAISDPDRGTNTEAFF.

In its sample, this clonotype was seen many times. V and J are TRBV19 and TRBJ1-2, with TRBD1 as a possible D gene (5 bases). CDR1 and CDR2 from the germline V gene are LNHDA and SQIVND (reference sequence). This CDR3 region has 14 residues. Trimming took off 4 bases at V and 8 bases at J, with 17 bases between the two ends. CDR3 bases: TGTGCCAGTAGTAATCTTGGGGGGGTCGACGGCTACACCTTC. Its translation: CASSNLGGVDGYTF. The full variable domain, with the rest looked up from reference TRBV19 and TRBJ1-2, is DGGITQSPKYLFRKEGQNVTLSCEQNLNHDAMYWYRQDPGQGLRLIYYSQIVNDFQKGDIAEGYSVSREKKESFPLTVTSAQKNPTAFYLCASSNLGGVDGYTFGSGTRLTVV.

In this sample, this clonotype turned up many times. CDR3 nucleotide sequence: TGTGCCAGCAGCCAAGATAACGGCCTGGACGGGGAGCTGTTTTTT. Translated: CASSQDNGLDGELFF. The genes are TRBV3-1 and TRBJ2-2, with D hard to call. V was clipped by 0 bases and J by 7 bases, with 12 bases between them. The germline CDR1 and CDR2 sequences are LGHDT and YNNKEL (reference sequence). The CDR3 length is 15 residues.

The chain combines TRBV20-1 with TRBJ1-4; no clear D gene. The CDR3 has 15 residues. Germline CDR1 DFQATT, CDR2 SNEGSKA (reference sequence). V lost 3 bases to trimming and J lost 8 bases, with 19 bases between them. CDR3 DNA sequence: TGCAGTGCTAGGCAAGATGGACTAAGTGGCGAAAAACTGTTTTTT. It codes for CSARQDGLSGEKLFF.

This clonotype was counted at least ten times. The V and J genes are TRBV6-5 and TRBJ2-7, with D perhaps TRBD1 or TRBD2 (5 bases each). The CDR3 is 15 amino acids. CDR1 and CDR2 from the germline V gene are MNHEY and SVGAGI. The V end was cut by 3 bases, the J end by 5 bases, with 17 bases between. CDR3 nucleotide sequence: TGTGCCAGCAGTTATCGCCCTGGGACCCAACACGAGCAGTACTTC. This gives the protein CASSYRPGTQHEQYF.

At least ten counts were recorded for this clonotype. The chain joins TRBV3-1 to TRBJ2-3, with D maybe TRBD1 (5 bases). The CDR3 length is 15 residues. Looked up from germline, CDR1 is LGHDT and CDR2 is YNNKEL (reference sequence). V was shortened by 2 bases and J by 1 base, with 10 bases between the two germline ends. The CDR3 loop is CASSQQGSGTDTQYF. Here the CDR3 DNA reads TGTGCCAGCAGCCAACAGGGATCCGGCACAGATACGCAGTATTTT.

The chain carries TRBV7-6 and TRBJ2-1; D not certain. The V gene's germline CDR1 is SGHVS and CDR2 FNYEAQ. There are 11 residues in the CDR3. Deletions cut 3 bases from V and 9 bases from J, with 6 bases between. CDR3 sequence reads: CASSFSSEQFF. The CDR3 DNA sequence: TGTGCCAGCAGCTTTAGTAGTGAGCAGTTCTTC.

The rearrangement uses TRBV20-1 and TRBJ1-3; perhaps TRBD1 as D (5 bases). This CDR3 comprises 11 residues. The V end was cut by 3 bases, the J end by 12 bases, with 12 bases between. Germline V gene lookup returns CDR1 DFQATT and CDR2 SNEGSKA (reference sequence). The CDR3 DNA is TGCAGTGCTAGTGAGGGGAGAGGCATATATTTT. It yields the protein CSASEGRGIYF.

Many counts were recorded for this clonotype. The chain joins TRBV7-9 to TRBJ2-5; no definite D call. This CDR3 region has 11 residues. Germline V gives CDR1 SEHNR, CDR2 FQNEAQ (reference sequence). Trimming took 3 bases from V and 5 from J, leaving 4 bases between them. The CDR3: CASSFDETQYF. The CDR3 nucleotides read TGTGCCAGCAGCTTCGACGAGACCCAGTACTTC.

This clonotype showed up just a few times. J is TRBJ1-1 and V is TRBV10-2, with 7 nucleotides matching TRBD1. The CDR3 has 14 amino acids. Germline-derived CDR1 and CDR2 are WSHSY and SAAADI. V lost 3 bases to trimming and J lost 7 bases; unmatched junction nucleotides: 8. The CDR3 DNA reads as TGCGCCAGCAGTGACCCGAGACAGGGCCATGAAGCTTTCTTT. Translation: CASSDPRQGHEAFF.

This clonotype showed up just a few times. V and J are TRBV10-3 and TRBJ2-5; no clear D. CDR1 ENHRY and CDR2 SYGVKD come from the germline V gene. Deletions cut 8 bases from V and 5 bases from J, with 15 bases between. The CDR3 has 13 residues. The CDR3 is CAIRRPERETQYF. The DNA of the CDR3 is TGTGCCATCCGGCGGCCTGAGCGCGAGACCCAGTACTTC.

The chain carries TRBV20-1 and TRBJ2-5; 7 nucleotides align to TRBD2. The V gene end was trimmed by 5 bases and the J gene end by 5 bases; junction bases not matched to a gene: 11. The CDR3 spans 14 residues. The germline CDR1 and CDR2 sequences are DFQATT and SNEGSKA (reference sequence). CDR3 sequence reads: CSARRTGGWETQYF. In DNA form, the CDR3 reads TGCAGTGCTCGCCGAACGGGGGGATGGGAGACCCAGTACTTC.

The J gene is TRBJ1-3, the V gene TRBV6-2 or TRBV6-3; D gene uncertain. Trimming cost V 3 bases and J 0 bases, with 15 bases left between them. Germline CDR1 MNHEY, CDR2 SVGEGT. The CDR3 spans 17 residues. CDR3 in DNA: TGTGCCAGCAGTTATTGGTCTGCGGCTGGCTCTGGAAACACCATATATTTT. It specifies CASSYWSAAGSGNTIYF.